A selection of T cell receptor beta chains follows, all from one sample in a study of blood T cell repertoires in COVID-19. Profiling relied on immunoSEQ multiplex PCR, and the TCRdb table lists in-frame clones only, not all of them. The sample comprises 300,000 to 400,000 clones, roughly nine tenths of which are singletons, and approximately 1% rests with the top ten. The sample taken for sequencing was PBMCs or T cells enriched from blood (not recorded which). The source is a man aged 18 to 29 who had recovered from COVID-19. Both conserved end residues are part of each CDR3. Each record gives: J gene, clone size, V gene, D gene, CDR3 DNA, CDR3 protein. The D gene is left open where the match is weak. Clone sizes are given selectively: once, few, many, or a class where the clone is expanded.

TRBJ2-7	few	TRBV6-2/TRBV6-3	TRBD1	TGTGCCAGCAGTTACGCGGTGGCAGGACAGGGGTACGAGCAGTACTTC	CASSYAVAGQGYEQYF
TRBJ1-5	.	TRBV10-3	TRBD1	TGTGCCATCAAGAATACAGGGGGAAATCAGCCCCAGCATTTT	CAIKNTGGNQPQHF
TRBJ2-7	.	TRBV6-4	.	TGTGCCAGCAGTGCCATTAGGGGTTCCGAGCAGTACTTC	CASSAIRGSEQYF
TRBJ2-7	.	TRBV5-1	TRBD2	TGCGCCAGCAGCTCCGGACTAGCGGGGCCTATATCCTACGAGCAGTACTTC	CASSSGLAGPISYEQYF
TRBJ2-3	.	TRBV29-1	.	TGCAGCGTTGAGAGGGGAGGTACAGATACGCAGTATTTT	CSVERGGTDTQYF
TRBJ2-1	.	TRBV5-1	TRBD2	TGCGCCAGCAGCGCGGGGACTAGCGGGAGTTTCTATGAGCAGTTCTTC	CASSAGTSGSFYEQFF
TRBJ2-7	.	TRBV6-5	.	TGTGCCAGCAGGGAGACAGAGGCCTACGAGCAGTACTTC	CASRETEAYEQYF
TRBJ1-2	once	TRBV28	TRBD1	TGTGCCAGCAGTCCCGGGACAGGGGGCGGCTATGGCTACACCTTC	CASSPGTGGGYGYTF
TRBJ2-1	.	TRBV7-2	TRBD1	TGTGCCAGCAGCGCCAGGGGGCATGAGCAGTTCTTC	CASSARGHEQFF
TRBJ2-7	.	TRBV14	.	TGTGCCAGCAGCGCTATAGGGAGACGGCAGCAGTACTTC	CASSAIGRRQQYF
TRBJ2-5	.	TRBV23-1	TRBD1	TGCGCCAGGCCGGGACAGGCCTCCGGGGAGACCCAGTACTTC	CARPGQASGETQYF
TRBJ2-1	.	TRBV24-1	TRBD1	TGTGCCACCAGTGAGCGGACAGGGCGGAATGAGCAGTTCTTC	CATSERTGRNEQFF
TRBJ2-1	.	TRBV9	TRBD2	TGTGCCAGCAGCTCCAGACTAGCCTCCTACAATGAGCAGTTCTTC	CASSSRLASYNEQFF
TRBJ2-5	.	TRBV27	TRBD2	TGTGCCAGCAGTCCCGGGGGGGGAGAGACCCAGTACTTC	CASSPGGGETQYF
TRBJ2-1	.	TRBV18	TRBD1	TGTGCCAGCTCACCAGGGGACAGGGGGTATATCAGGGTCTTC	CASSPGDRGYIRVF
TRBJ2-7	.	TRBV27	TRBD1	TGTGCCAGCAGTTTGAACAGGGGGCGCATTTACGAGCAGTACTTC	CASSLNRGRIYEQYF
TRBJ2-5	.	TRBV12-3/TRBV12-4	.	TGTGCCAGCAGACTAGGTTACCAAGAGACCCAGTACTTC	CASRLGYQETQYF
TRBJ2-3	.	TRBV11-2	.	TGTGCCAGCAGCCACCCGGAGGGCCCCACAGATACGCAGTATTTT	CASSHPEGPTDTQYF
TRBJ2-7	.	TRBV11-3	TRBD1	TGTGCCAGCAGCAAGGGACAGAGGGCCTACGAGCAGTACTTC	CASSKGQRAYEQYF
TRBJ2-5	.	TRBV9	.	TGTGCCAGCAGCGTCGCCGGGAACCAAGAGACCCAGTACTTC	CASSVAGNQETQYF
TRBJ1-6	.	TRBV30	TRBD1	TGTGCCTGGGACCGGGTTAGGACAGGGCAATCACCCCTCCACTTT	CAWDRVRTGQSPLHF
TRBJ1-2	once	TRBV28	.	TGTGTTAGCGCAGGGGCCTATGGCTACACCTTC	CVSAGAYGYTF
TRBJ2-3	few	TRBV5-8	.	TGTGCCAGCAGCTTTAAAAGGGGCGGATTATCCACAGATACGCAGTATTTT	CASSFKRGGLSTDTQYF
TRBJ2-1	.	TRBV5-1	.	TGCGCCAGCAGCTTGACAAACAATGAGCAGTTCTTC	CASSLTNNEQFF
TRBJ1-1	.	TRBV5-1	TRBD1	TGCGCCAGCAGCCTACAGGGGGTTATTATGAACACTGAAGCTTTCTTT	CASSLQGVIMNTEAFF
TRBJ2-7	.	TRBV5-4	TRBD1	TGTGCCAGCAGTCCAGGACAGGGGTGGTCCTACGAGCAGTACTTC	CASSPGQGWSYEQYF
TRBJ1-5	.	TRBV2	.	TGTGCCAGCAGTGAAGCAACCGGGGGGGAGAATAGCAATCAGCCCCAGCATTTT	CASSEATGGENSNQPQHF
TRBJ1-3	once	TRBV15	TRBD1	TGTGCCACCGGGACAGGTCCGAACTCTGGAAACACCATATATTTT	CATGTGPNSGNTIYF
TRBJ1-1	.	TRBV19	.	TGTGCCAGTAGCCCGAGTCCTTACTACACTGAAGCTTTCTTT	CASSPSPYYTEAFF
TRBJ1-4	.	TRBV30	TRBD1	TGTGCCTGGAGCGCATTGACAGGGGAGAACGAAAAACTGTTTTTT	CAWSALTGENEKLFF
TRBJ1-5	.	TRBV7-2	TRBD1	TGTGCCAGCAGCGGGACAGGGGTTCAGCCCCAGCATTTT	CASSGTGVQPQHF
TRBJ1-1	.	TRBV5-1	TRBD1	TGCGCCAGCAGCTCGGGACAGGGGCGGACTGAAGCTTTCTTT	CASSSGQGRTEAFF
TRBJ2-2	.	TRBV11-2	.	TGTGCCAGCAGCTTTGGCACAACCCTGAACACCGGGGAGCTGTTTTTT	CASSFGTTLNTGELFF
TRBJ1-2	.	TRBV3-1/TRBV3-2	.	TGTGCCAGCAGCCAATTAGACTATGGCTACACCTTC	CASSQLDYGYTF
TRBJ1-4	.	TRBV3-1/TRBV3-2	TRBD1	TGTGCCAGCAGCCAGAGGCTCCGGGACAGAGCTAATGAAAAACTGTTTTTT	CASSQRLRDRANEKLFF
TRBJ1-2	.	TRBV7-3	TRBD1	TGTGCCAGCAGCCGGGGACAGGGGAGTGGCTACACCTTC	CASSRGQGSGYTF